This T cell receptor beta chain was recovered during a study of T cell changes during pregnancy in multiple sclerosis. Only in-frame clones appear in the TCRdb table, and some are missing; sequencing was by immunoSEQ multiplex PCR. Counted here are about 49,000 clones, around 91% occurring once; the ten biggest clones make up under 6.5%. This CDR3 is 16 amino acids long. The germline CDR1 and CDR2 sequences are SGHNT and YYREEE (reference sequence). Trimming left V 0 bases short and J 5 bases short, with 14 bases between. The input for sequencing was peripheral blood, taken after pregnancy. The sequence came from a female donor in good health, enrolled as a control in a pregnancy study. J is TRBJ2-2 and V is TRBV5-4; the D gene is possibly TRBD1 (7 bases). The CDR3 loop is CASSLARGADTGELFF. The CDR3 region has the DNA TGTGCCAGCAGCTTGGCCAGGGGGGCAGATACCGGGGAGCTGTTTTTT.